The 22 T cell receptor beta chains below were found in one sample sequenced in a study of blood T cell repertoires in COVID-19 (dated by TCRdb to about 2020). Library preparation used the immunoSEQ multiplex PCR assay. Drawn from immuneACCESS, this table holds only the in-frame rearrangements with V and J called that TCRdb kept. Clones are partly lost; checked studies trace under half to an unresolved V gene and leave the rest unexplained. Across this sample there are about 270,000 clones, with 82% seen only once. About 3% of the sample is held by the ten biggest clonotypes. Sequences were obtained from peripheral blood. The receptors were sampled from a woman aged 18-35 years with acute or convalescent COVID-19.

This clone was seen only a few times. V and J are TRBV7-8 and TRBJ1-2; D ambiguous. Trimming left V 2 bases short and J 3 bases short, with 7 bases between. Looked up from germline, CDR1 is SGHVS and CDR2 is FQNEAQ. The CDR3 spans 13 residues. CDR3 in amino acids: CASSLRRHYGYTF. The CDR3 DNA reads as TGTGCCAGCAGCTTACGGCGGCACTATGGCTACACCTTC.

The chain has TRBV7-9 and TRBJ2-1; possibly TRBD2 for D (6 bases). The germline gives CDR1 SEHNR, CDR2 FQNEAQ (reference sequence). V was pared by 6 bases and J by 9 bases, with 21 bases between. The CDR3 extends over 15 amino acids. CDR3 loop: CASSQTHLAISEQFF. The CDR3 DNA follows: TGTGCCAGCAGTCAGACACACCTAGCGATTAGTGAGCAGTTCTTC.

The rearrangement joins TRBV23-1 to TRBJ2-1; 7 bases align to TRBD2. TRBV23-1 falls under the ORF class, with uncertain function. The CDR3 length is 11 residues. V dropped 8 bases and J dropped 15; count of bases not matched to a gene: 10. This chain's CDR3 is CASPQRAGAFF. The DNA of the CDR3 is TGCGCCAGCCCTCAACGGGCGGGAGCGTTCTTC.

The chain is built from TRBV28 and TRBJ2-7; D may be TRBD2 (5 bases). Germline V CDR1 and CDR2: MDHEN, SYDVKM. The CDR3 length is 14 residues. V lost 1 base, J lost 2 bases, and 9 bases lay in between. CDR3 nucleotide sequence: TGTGCCAGCAGTTTATCGGGGTTCACCTACGAGCAGTACTTC. Translation: CASSLSGFTYEQYF.

The chain carries TRBV30 and TRBJ1-3; a possible D gene is TRBD1 (5 bases). Trimming left V 5 bases short and J 4 bases short, with 12 bases between. The CDR3 length is 13 residues. Germline V CDR1 and CDR2: GTSNPN, SVGIG (reference sequence). For the CDR3, the DNA is TGTGCCTGGCTTAAGTGGGGCGGAAACACCATATATTTT. This encodes CAWLKWGGNTIYF. Variable domain in full (rest from reference TRBV30 and TRBJ1-3): SQTIHQWPATLVQPVGSPLSLECTVEGTSNPNLYWYRQAAGRGLQLLFYSVGIGQISSEVPQNLSASRPQDRQFILSSKKLLLSDSGFYLCAWLKWGGNTIYFGEGSWLTVV.

The genes are TRBV2 and TRBJ1-6; D not certain. This CDR3 is 16 amino acids long. The germline V gene has CDR1 SNHLY and CDR2 FYNNEI. V was clipped by 3 bases and J by 0 bases, with 9 bases between them. The CDR3 protein is CASSDIGSSYNSPLHF. CDR3 sequence (DNA): TGTGCCAGCAGTGATATCGGGAGCTCCTATAATTCACCCCTCCACTTT.

J is TRBJ2-7 and V is TRBV6-2 or TRBV6-3, with D possibly being TRBD2 (5 bases). V lost 2 bases and J lost 0, with 14 bases in between. In germline, CDR1 is MNHEY, CDR2 SVGEGT. The CDR3 totals 16 residues. Here the CDR3 DNA reads TGTGCCAGCAGTTACACCGAGGGATATGCCTCCTACGAGCAGTACTTC. Protein: CASSYTEGYASYEQYF.

V and J are TRBV18 and TRBJ2-2; a weak D match, TRBD1 (5 bases). The CDR3 totals 16 residues. V was trimmed by 1 base and J by 6 bases, leaving 15 bases between them. CDR1 is KGHSH, CDR2 LQKENI, per germline. The CDR3 DNA sequence: TGTGCCAGCTCACCACAAAAACCTACAGGTGCCGGGGAGCTGTTTTTT. Its translation is CASSPQKPTGAGELFF.

The chain has TRBV6-6 and TRBJ2-5, with D possibly matching TRBD1 (5 bases). The V end lost 2 bases, the J end lost 2 bases, and 15 bases lay between the germline ends. The germline V gene has CDR1 MNHNY and CDR2 SVGAGI (reference sequence). The CDR3 is 16 amino acids. The CDR3 sequence: CASSYPRQLLQETQYF. In DNA form, the CDR3 reads TGTGCCAGCAGTTACCCTCGACAGTTGCTTCAAGAGACCCAGTACTTC.

CDR3 DNA sequence: TGTGCCAGTAAGGGGATTGGGGTATCCGATGAGCAGTTCTTC. It is translated as CASKGIGVSDEQFF. The chain employs TRBV19 and TRBJ2-1; D perhaps matches TRBD1 (5 bases). Germline V gene lookup returns CDR1 LNHDA and CDR2 SQIVND (reference sequence). The CDR3 consists of 14 residues. Between the trimmed V and J ends, which lost 7 bases and 8 bases, there was a span of 18 bases.

The chain combines TRBV11-2 with TRBJ2-1; TRBD1 aligns across 8 bases. The CDR3 length is 16 residues. V was clipped by 5 bases and J by 8 bases; unmatched bases: 14. Germline V lookup: CDR1 SGHAT, CDR2 FQNNGV. The CDR3 DNA follows: TGTGCCAGCAGCGGACGCCGGTCAGGGGGCATCCATGAGCAGTTCTTC. It codes for CASSGRRSGGIHEQFF.

The rearrangement uses TRBV20-1 and TRBJ2-1; 13 bases align to TRBD2. V dropped 3 bases and J dropped 6; count of bases not matched to a gene: 23. The CDR3 loop spans 21 amino acids. In germline, CDR1 is DFQATT, CDR2 SNEGSKA (reference sequence). The CDR3 coding sequence is TGCAGTGCTAGTCCCCCCCCCGGACTAGCGGGAGCAACTTTGGGGGGCAATGAGCAGTTCTTC. It yields the protein CSASPPPGLAGATLGGNEQFF.

The chain has TRBV3-1 (or the pseudogene TRBV3-2) and TRBJ1-2; D ambiguous. Trimming stripped 1 base from V and 7 bases from J, with 16 bases between. CDR3 size: 15 residues. Germline-derived CDR1 and CDR2 are LGHDT and YNNKEL (reference sequence). The CDR3 loop reads CASSQVGGFMGGYTF. CDR3 DNA sequence: TGTGCCAGCAGCCAAGTCGGAGGATTTATGGGTGGCTACACCTTC.

The chain links TRBV24-1 to TRBJ2-7; TRBD2 aligns across 8 bases. Germline CDR1 reads KGHDR; CDR2 reads SFDVKD. The CDR3 consists of 12 residues. V gave up 11 bases and J gave up 5 bases; unmatched junction bases: 7. Here the CDR3 DNA reads TGTGCCAAACGGGGGGGTACGGACGAGCAGTACTTC. It yields the protein CAKRGGTDEQYF.

The table lists this clone with many counts. The gene calls are TRBV14 and TRBJ1-6; D call uncertain. Germline assignment: CDR1 SGHDN and CDR2 FVKESK. The CDR3 loop spans 13 amino acids. V shed 4 bases and J shed 9 bases, with 10 bases lying between them. CDR3 nucleotides: TGTGCCAGCAGCCGAATCCCTAGTTCACCCCTCCACTTT. This codes for CASSRIPSSPLHF.

V usage is TRBV3-1 (or the pseudogene TRBV3-2) and J usage is TRBJ1-3; possibly TRBD1 for D (5 bases). Between the trimmed V and J ends, which lost 4 bases and 0 bases, there was a span of 16 bases. Looked up from germline, CDR1 is LGHDT and CDR2 is YNNKEL (reference sequence). The CDR3 spans 17 residues. The CDR3 spells CASSPPQTASSGNTIYF. The CDR3 coding sequence is TGTGCCAGCAGCCCCCCCCAGACAGCCTCCTCTGGAAACACCATATATTTT.

The chain employs TRBV27 and TRBJ1-1, with D perhaps matching TRBD1 (5 bases). The germline V and J ends were trimmed by 3 bases and 6 bases, with 11 bases remaining between them. The germline gives CDR1 MNHEY, CDR2 SMNVEV (reference sequence). The CDR3 is made up of 13 amino acids. CDR3 protein: CASSFSWGAEAFF. The CDR3 coding sequence is TGTGCCAGCAGTTTCAGCTGGGGCGCTGAAGCTTTCTTT.

In nucleotides, the CDR3 is TGTGCCAGCAGCCCCGGACAGGGATCACCCCTCCACTTT. It yields the protein CASSPGQGSPLHF. This chain connects TRBV7-3 to TRBJ1-6, with 8 bases identical to TRBD1. Germline V gene sequence: CDR1 SGHTA, CDR2 FQGTGA. This CDR3 is built from 13 residues. V lost 5 bases, J lost 10 bases, and 4 bases stayed unmatched.

The chain has TRBV7-6 and TRBJ1-4; 10 bases agree with TRBD1. This CDR3 has 17 residues. CDR1 SGHVS and CDR2 FNYEAQ come from the germline V gene. V was clipped by 5 bases and J by 8 bases; unmatched bases: 14. CDR3 protein: CASSPFSGTGVGEKLFF. CDR3 bases: TGTGCCAGCAGCCCTTTTTCCGGGACAGGGGTTGGGGAAAAACTGTTTTTT.

The V and J genes are TRBV27 and TRBJ2-1; 9 bases fit TRBD2. The trim removed 3 bases at V and 4 bases at J, leaving 4 bases unmatched. This CDR3 spans 15 amino acids. Germline loops: CDR1 MNHEY, CDR2 SMNVEV (reference sequence). Here the CDR3 reads CASSFVTSGYNEQFF. Written as DNA, the CDR3 is TGTGCCAGCAGTTTTGTGACTAGCGGTTACAATGAGCAGTTCTTC.

The chain uses TRBV27 and TRBJ2-7, with 13 bases lining up with TRBD2. V dropped 4 bases and J dropped 2; count of bases not matched to a gene: 2. Germline V CDR1 and CDR2: MNHEY, SMNVEV (reference sequence). The CDR3 has 15 residues. CDR3 sequence (DNA): TGTGCCAGCAGTTCGGGACTAGCGGGACCCTACGAGCAGTACTTC. Translating gives CASSSGLAGPYEQYF.

This clone was counted once. Here the CDR3 reads CATSDLRQGAPRGYTF. The CDR3 region has the DNA TGTGCCACCAGTGATCTTAGACAGGGTGCCCCCAGAGGCTACACCTTC. The V gene is TRBV24-1, the J gene TRBJ1-2; TRBD1 matches at 7 bases. With 3 bases clipped from V and 8 bases from J, the junction kept 14 bases outside the gene matches. The germline gives CDR1 KGHDR, CDR2 SFDVKD. This CDR3 is 16 amino acids long.